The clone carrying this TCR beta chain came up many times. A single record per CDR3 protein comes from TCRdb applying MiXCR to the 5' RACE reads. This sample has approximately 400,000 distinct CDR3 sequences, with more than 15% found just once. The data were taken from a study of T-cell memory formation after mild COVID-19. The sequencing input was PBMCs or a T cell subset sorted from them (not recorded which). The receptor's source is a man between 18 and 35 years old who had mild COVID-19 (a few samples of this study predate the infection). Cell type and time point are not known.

DNA for the CDR3: TGTGCCAGCAGCCAAGAAGCCCTTATGGAGACCCAGTACTTC. Translation gives CASSQEALMETQYF. The chain joins TRBV4-2 to TRBJ2-5; D remains unclear. From germline, CDR1 is LGHNA and CDR2 YNFKEQ. V shed 0 bases and J shed 5 bases, with 10 bases lying between them. The CDR3 runs to 14 residues.